The next 7 T cell receptor beta chains were all read from a single sample in a study of CD8+ T cells in alopecia areata. RNA extraction was followed by reverse transcription into cDNA, which acted as the sequencing template. Profiling relied on immunoSEQ multiplex PCR, and the TCRdb table lists in-frame clones only, not all of them. The data hold some 180,000 clones, with less than 70% observed a single time. Treatment defined: oral pan-JAK inhibitor, 5-10 mg twice daily. The source material was CD8+ T cells sorted from blood, sampled at week 24, from a patient treated with tofacitinib. The source is a human donor with alopecia areata.

This clone was found many times. The CDR3 spells CSVEWLAGSADNEQFF. As DNA, the CDR3 is TGCAGCGTTGAATGGCTAGCGGGGTCGGCGGACAATGAGCAGTTCTTC. This chain joins TRBV29-1 and TRBJ2-1; 9 nucleotides agree with TRBD2. V dropped 2 bases and J dropped 5; count of bases not matched to a gene: 10. Germline lookup yields CDR1 SQVTM and CDR2 ANQGSEA. The CDR3 is made up of 16 amino acids.

The V call is TRBV27, the J call TRBJ2-1; D is undetermined. The CDR3 spans 11 residues. V shed 10 bases and J shed 7 bases, with 11 bases lying between them. CDR1 and CDR2 (germline): MNHEY, SMNVEV (reference sequence). CDR3 sequence (DNA): TGTGCCACCCACGCTAGTAATGAGCAGTTCTTC. It translates to CATHASNEQFF.

This clone was observed a handful of times. The DNA for the CDR3 is TGTGCCAGCAGCCAAGGAGGGGCCTCCTACGAGCAGTACTTC. Encoded protein: CASSQGGASYEQYF. The gene calls are TRBV14 and TRBJ2-7, with D perhaps TRBD1 or TRBD2 (5 bases each). Trimming took off 1 base at V and 0 bases at J, with 7 bases between the two ends. This CDR3 has 14 residues. Germline V gene lookup returns CDR1 SGHDN and CDR2 FVKESK. Full variable domain (rest looked up from reference TRBV14 and TRBJ2-7): EAGVTQFPSHSVIEKGQTVTLRCDPISGHDNLYWYRRVMGKEIKFLLHFVKESKQDESGMPNNRFLAERTGGTYSTLKVQPAELEDSGVYFCASSQGGASYEQYFGPGTRLTVT.

The genes are TRBV6-5 and TRBJ1-2; D is unclear. Trimming left V 6 bases short and J 4 bases short, with 15 bases between. Germline values: CDR1 MNHEY, CDR2 SVGAGI. This CDR3 has 14 residues. CDR3: CASRPTGPSYGYTF. The DNA of the CDR3 is TGTGCCAGCAGGCCTACCGGGCCCTCCTATGGCTACACCTTC.

Turning to this clone: The sample carries other DNA sequences with the same CDR3. The chain employs TRBV7-2 and TRBJ2-1; 7 nucleotides line up with TRBD1. Germline V gives CDR1 SGHTA, CDR2 FQGNSA. Germline trimming cut 4 bases from V and 0 bases from J; bases unmatched to any gene: 3. The CDR3 extends over 15 amino acids. CDR3 residues: CASSSRDSSYNEQFF. DNA for the CDR3: TGTGCCAGCAGCTCCCGGGACAGCTCCTACAATGAGCAGTTCTTC.

This clone was seen a handful of times. The genes are TRBV6-5 and TRBJ2-2; D is unclear. The CDR3 totals 11 residues. Per germline, CDR1 MNHEY and CDR2 SVGAGI. Trimming cost V 8 bases and J 2 bases, with 3 bases left between them. The CDR3 sequence: CASGNTGELFF. The CDR3 bases are TGTGCCAGCGGAAACACCGGGGAGCTGTTTTTT.

This clone was observed a handful of times. The genes are TRBV9 and TRBJ1-4, with 7 bases matching TRBD1. Germline V gene sequence: CDR1 SGDLS, CDR2 YYNGEE. This CDR3 is built from 15 residues. J was trimmed by 6 bases and V by 4 bases; bases with no gene match: 9. The CDR3: CASSSQGVADEKLFF. The CDR3 bases are TGTGCCAGCAGCTCCCAGGGGGTCGCGGATGAAAAACTGTTTTTT.